The present TCR beta chain was sequenced within a study of CD8 T cells in ankylosing spondylitis. In germline, CDR1 is MNHNS, CDR2 SASEGT. V lost 8 bases, J lost 2 bases, and 11 bases stayed unmatched. The CDR3 length is 15 residues. TCRdb recomputed calls from the 5' RACE reads with MiXCR, one row per CDR3 protein. The sample holds around 330,000 distinct CDR3 sequences, about 9.9% seen once. The receptor was derived from a female donor with ankylosing spondylitis or in good health (not recorded which). V is TRBV6-1 and J is TRBJ2-5; 7 bases are shared with TRBD1. The sequenced sample consisted of blood, either unsorted or a sorted T cell fraction (not recorded which). The chain's CDR3 is CASGSGTVLQETQYF. The CDR3 DNA is TGTGCCAGCGGAAGTGGGACAGTCCTACAAGAGACCCAGTACTTC.